The entry below gives a single T cell receptor beta chain sequence along with its context. The germline gives CDR1 SGDLS, CDR2 YYNGEE. Trimming cost V 0 bases and J 7 bases, with 12 bases left between them. CDR3 size: 14 residues. Produced via immunoSEQ multiplex PCR; TCRdb's table is partial and in-frame only. The sample contains tens of thousands of clones, 75% to 90% of which appear only once. The data were taken from a study of blood T cell repertoires in COVID-19. The overall study: T cells, B-cell-depleted T cells, or PBMCs supplied cDNA or gDNA.

The source is a human donor with active COVID-19. The donor label of this sample is uncertain. The sample comprised peripheral blood. This chain uses TRBV9 with TRBJ2-3; D perhaps matches TRBD1 (6 bases). The CDR3 sequence is CASSVDGRGHTQYF. CDR3 in DNA: TGTGCCAGCAGCGTAGACGGCAGGGGACATACGCAGTATTTT.